This TCR beta chain was identified during a study of OX40 agonist ivuxolimab in advanced cancers. Germline-derived CDR1 and CDR2 are SNHLY and FYNNEI. The V end lost 7 bases, the J end lost 4 bases, and 16 bases lay between the germline ends. CDR3 size: 14 residues. Clones were sequenced by immunoSEQ multiplex PCR, and TCRdb holds only the in-frame ones, with some missing. Of about 93,000 clones listed, about 92% were seen once; the top ten hold roughly 0.5%. The sequence came from an adult with an advanced solid tumor such as melanoma, head and neck, liver or kidney cancer. V is TRBV2 and J is TRBJ2-5; a weak D match, TRBD2 (7 bases). Specimen: CD4+ or CD8+ T cells sorted from blood, collected in a trial of the OX40 agonist ivuxolimab. The DNA of the CDR3 is TGTGCCAGCACGCGTGGGGGGGCCGTAGAGACCCAGTACTTC. Translated, it gives CASTRGGAVETQYF. The full variable domain, rest sourced from reference TRBV2 and TRBJ2-5, is EPEVTQTPSHQVTQMGQEVILRCVPISNHLYFYWYRQILGQKVEFLVSFYNNEISEKSEIFDDQFSVERPDGSNFTLKIRSTKLEDSAMYFCASTRGGAVETQYFGPGTRLLVL.